A single sample gave rise to the 22 T cell receptor beta chains below, sequenced in a study of T-cell memory formation after mild COVID-19. Each CDR3 protein is one row after TCRdb ran MiXCR on the 5' RACE reads. Seen here are fewer than 650,000 distinct CDR3 sequences, about 20% observed once, and the top ten hold roughly 8.1%. Material for sequencing was PBMCs or a T cell subset sorted from them (not recorded which). The receptors come from an adult woman who had mild COVID-19 (a few samples of this study predate the infection). Cell type and time point are not known.

This sequence joins TRBV4-2 and TRBJ2-2; TRBD2 aligns across 11 bases. After removal of 1 base from V and 7 bases from J, the junction contained 5 bases not matched to a gene. Germline V gene lookup returns CDR1 LGHNA and CDR2 YNFKEQ. The CDR3 extends over 16 amino acids. The CDR3 reads CASSQVASGRSGELFF. DNA of the CDR3: TGTGCCAGCAGCCAAGTTGCTAGCGGGAGGAGCGGGGAGCTGTTTTTT.

V is TRBV7-6 and J is TRBJ1-1; unclear D gene. This CDR3 has 16 residues. The V end was cut by 1 base, the J end by 1 base, with 13 bases between. From germline, CDR1 is SGHVS and CDR2 FNYEAQ. The CDR3 is CASSLGGQGRNTEAFF. In nucleotides, the CDR3 is TGTGCCAGCAGCTTAGGAGGCCAAGGGCGGAACACTGAAGCTTTCTTT.

The CDR3 is CASTLVGGTGANVLTF. The CDR3, as DNA: TGTGCCAGCACCCTGGTCGGGGGTACTGGGGCCAACGTCCTGACTTTC. V gene TRBV7-9 combines with J gene TRBJ2-6; D perhaps matches TRBD2 (6 bases). Germline CDR1 is SEHNR and CDR2 is FQNEAQ (reference sequence). V was trimmed by 7 bases and J by 2 bases, leaving 15 bases between them. This CDR3 contains 16 residues.

This clonotype was observed a few times. The J gene is TRBJ2-5, the V gene TRBV20-1, with 7 bases identical to TRBD2. V lost 4 bases to trimming and J lost 3 bases; unmatched junction nucleotides: 2. CDR3 length: 12 residues. Germline CDR1 and CDR2: DFQATT and SNEGSKA (reference sequence). Here the CDR3 reads CSAKGGEETQYF. DNA for the CDR3: TGCAGTGCTAAGGGAGGGGAAGAGACCCAGTACTTC.

CDR3 in amino acids: CASSGQGAWDGYTF. The CDR3, as DNA: TGTGCCAGCAGCGGACAGGGGGCGTGGGATGGCTACACCTTC. The chain combines TRBV6-5 with TRBJ1-2, with 11 bases fitting TRBD1. The CDR3 runs 14 residues. The V and J ends lost 6 bases and 6 bases, in that order; junction bases with no gene match: 6. The germline gives CDR1 MNHEY, CDR2 SVGAGI.

The chain has TRBV20-1 and TRBJ2-7; 8 bases match TRBD2. V dropped 4 bases and J dropped 2; count of bases not matched to a gene: 4. Germline V gene sequence: CDR1 DFQATT, CDR2 SNEGSKA (reference sequence). The CDR3 length is 13 residues. The DNA for the CDR3 is TGCAGTGCTACCCCGGGACTAGCCTACGAGCAGTACTTC. This translates into CSATPGLAYEQYF.

This clonotype has only a few counts. DNA of the CDR3: TGCGCCAGCAGCCCGGGACAGGTGACCTATGGCTACACCTTC. Encoded protein: CASSPGQVTYGYTF. The V and J genes are TRBV5-1 and TRBJ1-2; 8 bases fit TRBD1. Germline V gene data show CDR1 as SGHRS and CDR2 as YFSETQ. V was clipped by 4 bases and J by 4 bases; unmatched bases: 6. CDR3 length: 14 amino acids.

This clonotype was detected ten times or more. The chain uses TRBV29-1 and TRBJ2-1; 11 nucleotides agree with TRBD2. Unmatched junction bases numbered 12, after V lost 6 bases and J lost 5 bases. The V gene's germline CDR1 is SQVTM and CDR2 ANQGSEA. The CDR3 sequence is 16 residues long. The CDR3 spells CSVDGRLAGFNNEQFF. The DNA for the CDR3 is TGCAGCGTCGACGGGAGACTAGCGGGGTTCAACAATGAGCAGTTCTTC.

V is TRBV12-3 or TRBV12-4 and J is TRBJ2-3; 9 bases are a match to TRBD2. The ends lost 3 bases at V and 3 bases at J; junction bases unmatched: 4. The CDR3 contains 15 residues. CDR3 sequence: CASSFVAGVTDTQYF. The CDR3 region has the DNA TGTGCCAGCAGTTTCGTAGCGGGAGTGACAGATACGCAGTATTTT.

This clonotype was seen repeatedly, ten times or more. V and J are TRBV5-1 and TRBJ2-2; 14 bases match TRBD2. CDR3 size: 14 residues. V lost 7 bases to trimming and J lost 6 bases; unmatched junction nucleotides: 2. Germline V CDR1 and CDR2: SGHRS, YFSETQ. This CDR3 is CASGGLAGAGELFF. The CDR3 DNA reads TGCGCCAGCGGGGGACTAGCGGGAGCCGGGGAGCTGTTTTTT.

This chain connects TRBV6-2 or TRBV6-3 to TRBJ1-5; D is uncertain. Germline CDR1 and CDR2: MNHEY and SVGEGT. The CDR3 is 11 residues long. V lost 5 bases to trimming and J lost 9 bases, with 8 bases between them. The CDR3 DNA is TGTGCCAGCAGTCAAGGAGGGCCCCAGCATTTT. It encodes CASSQGGPQHF.

This clonotype has at least ten counts. The J gene is TRBJ2-1, the V gene TRBV14; D is possibly TRBD2 (5 bases). There are 15 residues in the CDR3. Germline CDR1 and CDR2: SGHDN and FVKESK. Between the trimmed V and J ends, which lost 2 bases and 3 bases, there was a span of 11 bases. The CDR3 DNA reads TGTGCCAGCAGCCAACGAGGGTCCAGCTACAATGAGCAGTTCTTC. It yields the protein CASSQRGSSYNEQFF. Using reference TRBV14 and TRBJ2-1 for the parts outside the CDR3, the full variable domain is EAGVTQFPSHSVIEKGQTVTLRCDPISGHDNLYWYRRVMGKEIKFLLHFVKESKQDESGMPNNRFLAERTGGTYSTLKVQPAELEDSGVYFCASSQRGSSYNEQFFGPGTRLTVL.

This chain's CDR3 is CASSLPQLLTGTHRSYEQYF. Written as DNA, the CDR3 is TGTGCCAGCAGCTTACCACAATTACTGACCGGGACTCATCGCTCCTACGAGCAGTACTTC. The rearrangement uses TRBV11-2 and TRBJ2-7; possibly TRBD2 for D (6 bases). V shed 2 bases and J shed 0 bases, with 26 bases lying between them. The germline gives CDR1 SGHAT, CDR2 FQNNGV. The CDR3 runs 20 residues. The full variable domain, with the rest looked up from reference TRBV11-2 and TRBJ2-7, is EAGVAQSPRYKIIEKRQSVAFWCNPISGHATLYWYQQILGQGPKLLIQFQNNGVVDDSQLPKDRFSAERLKGVDSTLKIQPAKLEDSAVYLCASSLPQLLTGTHRSYEQYFGPGTRLTVT.

This clonotype appeared a few times. The CDR3 region has the DNA TGCAGTGCTAGAGGGGATGCGGGGACTCTTTCGGTGGGCGAGCAGTACTTC. Translating it yields CSARGDAGTLSVGEQYF. The V and J genes are TRBV20-1 and TRBJ2-7; a possible D gene is TRBD2 (6 bases). Germline CDR1 DFQATT, CDR2 SNEGSKA (reference sequence). The CDR3 has 17 amino acids. Trimming took 1 base from V and 6 from J, leaving 25 bases between them.

This clonotype came up a few times. V gene TRBV19 combines with J gene TRBJ1-2; 9 nucleotides align to TRBD1. Germline loops: CDR1 LNHDA, CDR2 SQIVND (reference sequence). The CDR3 sequence is 13 residues long. V shed 6 bases, J shed 9 bases, and the junction held 8 bases outside the gene matches. The CDR3 region has the DNA TGTGCCAGTAGCTCCCGGGACAGGGTGAGCTACACCTTC. Encoded protein: CASSSRDRVSYTF.

The V and J genes are TRBV4-2 and TRBJ2-7; 12 bases agree with TRBD2. The germline V gene encodes CDR1 LGHNA and CDR2 YNFKEQ. Trimming removed 1 base from V and 0 bases from J; junction bases left unmatched: 7. The CDR3 has 18 residues. The CDR3 sequence is CASSQGSGLAGSSYEQYF. In DNA form, the CDR3 reads TGTGCCAGCAGCCAAGGAAGCGGACTAGCGGGAAGCTCCTACGAGCAGTACTTC.

J is TRBJ2-1 and V is TRBV6-2 or TRBV6-3; D possibly uses TRBD1 or TRBD2 (5 bases each). Trimming removed 7 bases at V and 9 bases at J, with 13 bases between. CDR1 and CDR2 from the germline V gene are MNHEY and SVGEGT. The CDR3 contains 12 residues. This chain's CDR3 is CASMGVWGEQFF. In DNA, the CDR3 is TGTGCCAGCATGGGGGTTTGGGGTGAGCAGTTCTTC.

The gene calls are TRBV30 and TRBJ1-4, with no clear D. This CDR3 has 14 amino acids. V lost 1 base to trimming and J lost 7 bases, with 13 bases between them. CDR1 GTSNPN and CDR2 SVGIG come from the germline V gene (reference sequence). CDR3 nucleotides: TGTGCCTGGAGTGGGCCAGCCGCCGTTGAAAAACTGTTTTTT. Translation: CAWSGPAAVEKLFF.

On this clonotype itself: The CDR3 carries no conserved terminal phenylalanine or tryptophan, so it likely arises from a read error. The rearrangement uses TRBV2 and TRBJ2-2; D possibly corresponds to TRBD2 (7 bases). The CDR3 consists of 15 residues. Between the trimmed V and J ends, which lost 8 bases and 2 bases, there was a span of 15 bases. Germline CDR1 reads SNHLY; CDR2 reads FYNNEI. In DNA, the CDR3 is TGTGCCAGCGGGGGGGCTTTAGACAACACCGGGGAGCTGTTTCTT. Amino acid sequence: CASGGALDNTGELFL.

J is TRBJ2-2 and V is TRBV7-2; 8 bases map to TRBD2. The CDR3 sequence is 16 residues long. Germline CDR1 reads SGHTA; CDR2 reads FQGNSA. Trimming took 6 bases from V and 2 from J; bases not matched to a gene: 8. The chain's CDR3 is CASREPLAVNTGELFF. The CDR3 DNA reads as TGTGCCAGCAGGGAACCACTAGCGGTTAACACCGGGGAGCTGTTTTTT.

The chain combines TRBV18 with TRBJ2-3; D is possibly TRBD1 (6 bases). V was pared by 0 bases and J by 1 base, with 8 bases between. CDR1 and CDR2 from the germline V gene are KGHSH and LQKENI. The CDR3 loop spans 15 amino acids. This chain's CDR3 is CASSPPAGGTDTQYF. CDR3 DNA: TGTGCCAGCTCACCACCCGCAGGGGGCACAGATACGCAGTATTTT.

V is TRBV5-6 and J is TRBJ1-1; TRBD1 is a possible D gene (6 bases). The CDR3 spans 15 residues. Germline V gene sequence: CDR1 SGHDT, CDR2 YYEEEE. Trimming removed 1 base at V and 3 bases at J, with 13 bases between. This chain's CDR3 is CASSLRGAQDTEAFF. CDR3 nucleotides: TGTGCCAGCAGCTTGCGGGGGGCGCAGGACACTGAAGCTTTCTTT.